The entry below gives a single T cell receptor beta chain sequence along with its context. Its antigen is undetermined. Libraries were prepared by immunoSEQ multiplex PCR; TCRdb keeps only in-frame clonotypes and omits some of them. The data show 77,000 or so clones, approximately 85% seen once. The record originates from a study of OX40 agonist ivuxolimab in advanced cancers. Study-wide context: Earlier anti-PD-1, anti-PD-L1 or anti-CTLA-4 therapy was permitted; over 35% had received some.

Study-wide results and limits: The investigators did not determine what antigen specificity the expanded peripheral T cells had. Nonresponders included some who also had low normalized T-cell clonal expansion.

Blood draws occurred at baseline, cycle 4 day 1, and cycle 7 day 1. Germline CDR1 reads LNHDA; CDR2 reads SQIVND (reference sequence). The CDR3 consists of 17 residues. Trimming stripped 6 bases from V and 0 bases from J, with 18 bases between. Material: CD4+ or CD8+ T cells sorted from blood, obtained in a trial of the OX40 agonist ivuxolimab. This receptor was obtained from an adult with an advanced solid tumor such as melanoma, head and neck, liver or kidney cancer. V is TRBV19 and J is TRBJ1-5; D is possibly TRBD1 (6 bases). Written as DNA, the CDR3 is TGTGCCAGTAGCCACGGGACAATATCATATAGCAATCAGCCCCAGCATTTT. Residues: CASSHGTISYSNQPQHF.